This TCR beta chain is drawn from a study of Ad26.COV2.S vaccination and SARS-CoV-2 variants. Broader study findings: Comparability of non-spike TCR breadth was observed across vaccine and placebo recipients. Post-vaccination breadth of spike-specific CD8+ and CD4+ T cell responses was reportedly substantial.

As regards this clone: Its antigen is unknown.

Profiled with immunoSEQ multiplex PCR; TCRdb holds only in-frame clones, not every one. The table shows about 460,000 clones, with roughly 87% occurring only once. There are 15 residues in the CDR3. The germline V gene encodes CDR1 MGHRA and CDR2 YSYEKL. Deletions cut 1 base from V and 4 bases from J, with 13 bases between. Treatment of the sample: around 19 received Ad26.COV2.S at low or high dose, single or two shots; 5 received placebo; per-sample allocation not given. Sampling was done on day 63 after the first vaccine or placebo injection. The sample here was peripheral blood, taken in a trial of Ad26.COV2.S vaccine versus placebo. The receptor comes from a person aged 18-60 years who received the Ad26.COV2.S COVID-19 vaccine or a placebo. The chain couples TRBV4-1 to TRBJ1-2; D is possibly TRBD1 (5 bases). The CDR3 DNA is TGCGCCAGCAGCCAAGCCCTTGGTCAGGGCTATGGCTACACCTTC. Its protein is CASSQALGQGYGYTF.